The rows below give T cell receptor beta chains drawn from one sample of a study of control samples from healthy donors and cancer patients. TCRdb keeps only in-frame clones here, not all; method: immunoSEQ multiplex PCR. The table lists about 130,000 clones, around nine tenths of them singletons. Specimen: blood. All receptors come from a young man in good health. Each CDR3 is given with its conserved first and last residue. The D gene is left open where the match is weak. Some rows have no size entry. The others give once, few or many, or a class for an expanded clone.

abundance	d_gene	v_gene	j_gene	CDR3nt	CDR3aa
-	-	TRBV30	TRBJ2-5	TGTGCCTCTCGGGGCCCAGGGGAGACCCAGTACTTC	CASRGPGETQYF
-	-	TRBV6-5	TRBJ2-3	TGTGCCAGCCGAGCGGGACACACAGATACGCAGTATTTT	CASRAGHTDTQYF
-	-	TRBV12-3/TRBV12-4	TRBJ2-3	TGTGCCAGCGCCGGGACTTCCTATACGCAGTATTTT	CASAGTSYTQYF
few	TRBD1	TRBV6-1	TRBJ1-4	TGTGCCAGCAGTGAATCGGAACAGGGGAATGAAAAACTGTTTTTT	CASSESEQGNEKLFF
-	TRBD2	TRBV24-1	TRBJ2-2	TGTGCCTCCGCACCGGGACTAGCTGCCACCGGGGAGCTGTTTTTT	CASAPGLAATGELFF
-	-	TRBV5-1	TRBJ1-1	TGCGCCAGCAGCGATATGGGGGCGGAAGCTTTCTTT	CASSDMGAEAFF
once	TRBD1	TRBV2	TRBJ1-2	TGTGCCAGGCGATCAGGGGGAAGGGACTACACCTTC	CARRSGGRDYTF
once	TRBD1	TRBV28	TRBJ1-5	TGTGCCAGCAGTTCAGGGGGCGATCAGCCCCAGCATTTT	CASSSGGDQPQHF
-	-	TRBV6-4	TRBJ2-3	TGTGCCAGCCGGAAGTCCGCCTTGGGGCCTAGCACAGATACGCAGTATTTT	CASRKSALGPSTDTQYF
few	-	TRBV28	TRBJ1-5	TGTGCCAGCAGTTTACAGGGGAATCAGCCCCAGCATTTT	CASSLQGNQPQHF
once	-	TRBV7-6	TRBJ2-2	TGTGCCAGCAGCTTGACTAGGCTGAAGACCGGGGAGCTGTTTTTT	CASSLTRLKTGELFF
-	TRBD1	TRBV27	TRBJ1-4	TGTGCCAGCAGTCACGAGACAGGGGGCCGTGAAAAACTGTTTTTT	CASSHETGGREKLFF
-	-	TRBV2	TRBJ2-3	TGTGCCAGCAGTGAAAGGGCAGATACGCAGTATTTT	CASSERADTQYF
-	TRBD2	TRBV28	TRBJ2-3	TGTGCCAGCAGTTCTAGCGGCCCCACAGATACGCAGTATTTT	CASSSSGPTDTQYF
-	-	TRBV9	TRBJ2-3	TGTGCCAGCGCCGGGGGAGCCACTAGCACAGATACGCAGTATTTT	CASAGGATSTDTQYF
-	-	TRBV2	TRBJ2-7	TGTGCCAGCAGTGAAAACAGGGAGCAATACGAGCAGTACTTC	CASSENREQYEQYF
-	-	TRBV11-3	TRBJ2-1	TGTGCCAGCAGCTTAGATCTTACCCGGACTCGGCCCCGCTACAATGAGCAGTTCTTC	CASSLDLTRTRPRYNEQFF
-	TRBD1	TRBV29-1	TRBJ1-1	TGCAGCGTCCAGGGGGTAATGAACACTGAAGCTTTCTTT	CSVQGVMNTEAFF
-	TRBD1	TRBV10-3	TRBJ1-1	TGTGCCACCGTAATACAGGGGGGGACTGAAGCTTTCTTT	CATVIQGGTEAFF
-	TRBD2	TRBV11-3	TRBJ2-3	TGTGCCAGCAGCTTAGAACGGGGGGTAGATACGCAGTATTTT	CASSLERGVDTQYF
-	TRBD1	TRBV7-9	TRBJ1-1	TGTGCCAGCAGCTTCGCGCTGGGACAGGGGGACACTGAAGCTTTCTTT	CASSFALGQGDTEAFF
-	TRBD1	TRBV6-1	TRBJ1-1	TGTGCCAGCAGTGAAAGGGGGGACAGGGGGTTCACTGAAGCTTTCTTT	CASSERGDRGFTEAFF
-	TRBD1	TRBV11-3	TRBJ2-5	TGTGCCAGCAGCTTTGATAACAGGGGAGTGGAGACCCAGTACTTC	CASSFDNRGVETQYF
-	-	TRBV11-2	TRBJ2-5	TGTGCCAGCAGCTTAGAACACAGGGAGGAGACCCAGTACTTC	CASSLEHREETQYF
once	TRBD2	TRBV5-4	TRBJ2-7	TGTGCCAGCAGCTTGACTAGCGGGGGACTCTACGAGCAGTACTTC	CASSLTSGGLYEQYF
-	TRBD1	TRBV20-1	TRBJ1-5	TGCAGTGCTAGTGCGGGACAGAGCAATCAGCCCCAGCATTTT	CSASAGQSNQPQHF
-	TRBD1	TRBV5-6	TRBJ1-2	TGTGCCAGCAGTCCTGGACAGGTTCTACCCTATGGCTACACCTTC	CASSPGQVLPYGYTF
-	-	TRBV9	TRBJ1-2	TGTGCCAGCAGCGTAGCATCACAGCCCAACTATGGCTACACCTTC	CASSVASQPNYGYTF
-	-	TRBV20-1	TRBJ2-3	TGCAGTGCTAGGCCGGCAGATACGCAGTATTTT	CSARPADTQYF
-	-	TRBV6-5	TRBJ1-5	TGTGCCAGCAGTTCGTCGGTGAGGGTCGGTCAGCCCCAGCATTTT	CASSSSVRVGQPQHF
-	-	TRBV5-4	TRBJ2-3	TGTGCCAGCAGCTTTGATAACCGCGTGGAGAGGGACACAGATACGCAGTATTTT	CASSFDNRVERDTDTQYF
-	-	TRBV2	TRBJ2-5	TGTGCCAGCAGTGGGGCGGCGCGGGCGAAAGAGACCCAGTACTTC	CASSGAARAKETQYF
-	-	TRBV15	TRBJ2-7	TGTGCCACCAGCAGTAACTACGAGCAGTACTTC	CATSSNYEQYF
-	-	TRBV6-5	TRBJ2-2	TGTGCCAGCAGTTACAGGGGGGGCACCGGGGAGCTGTTTTTT	CASSYRGGTGELFF
-	-	TRBV3-1/TRBV3-2	TRBJ1-1	TGTGCCAGCAGCTCACAACCCGGGACCTATAACACTGAAGCTTTCTTT	CASSSQPGTYNTEAFF
-	-	TRBV29-1	TRBJ2-2	TGCAGCTATAGCCTACAGGGGAACACCGGGGAGCTGTTTTTT	CSYSLQGNTGELFF
-	TRBD1	TRBV19	TRBJ2-2	TGTGCCAGTAGTTGGCAGGGGGATGGCACCGGGGAGCTGTTTTTT	CASSWQGDGTGELFF
-	TRBD1	TRBV11-3	TRBJ2-5	TGTGCCAGCAGCCTCGGACAGGGGAGACAAGAGACCCAGTACTTC	CASSLGQGRQETQYF
-	TRBD2	TRBV7-3	TRBJ2-2	TGTGCCAGCAGCGCCCTGCCTTTTGCGGGAGGTAGTAGCACCGGGGAGCTGTTTTTT	CASSALPFAGGSSTGELFF
-	-	TRBV6-6	TRBJ2-1	TGTGCCAGCAGTTACCTTGCCCCGGGCTCCTACAATGAGCAGTTCTTC	CASSYLAPGSYNEQFF
-	TRBD1	TRBV5-4	TRBJ2-7	TGTGCCAGCAGCTTGGGTTCGAGGGGGCCTTCCTACGAGCAGTACTTC	CASSLGSRGPSYEQYF
-	-	TRBV11-3	TRBJ1-1	TGTGCCAGCAGCGCGGGGACGGTGAACACTGAAGCTTTCTTT	CASSAGTVNTEAFF
-	TRBD2	TRBV6-4	TRBJ2-5	TGTGCCAACCGACCAGCGGGAGGGGGCCAAGAGACCCAGTACTTC	CANRPAGGGQETQYF
-	TRBD1	TRBV15	TRBJ1-5	TGTGCCACCAGCAGAGACAGGGGGAATCAGCCCCAGCATTTT	CATSRDRGNQPQHF
-	-	TRBV7-9	TRBJ2-3	TGTGCCAGCAGCTCCGTGGGCCGCACAGATACGCAGTATTTT	CASSSVGRTDTQYF
-	TRBD1	TRBV19	TRBJ1-1	TGTGCCAGTAACGCCGGGACAGGGCTCACTGAAGCTTTCTTT	CASNAGTGLTEAFF
-	-	TRBV6-5	TRBJ1-5	TGTGCCGTGGGGGAGGGCAGCAATCAGCCCCAGCATTTT	CAVGEGSNQPQHF
-	-	TRBV25-1	TRBJ2-5	TGTGCCAGCAGTGAATTAGGAGGGAGAGAGACCCAGTACTTC	CASSELGGRETQYF
-	-	TRBV18	TRBJ2-1	TGTGCCAGCTCAGGTCTCTCGGGGAGCGCCTACAATGAGCAGTTCTTC	CASSGLSGSAYNEQFF
-	-	TRBV5-4	TRBJ1-4	TGTGCCAGCAGCTACGTGGGGGCTTCTAATGAAAAACTGTTTTTT	CASSYVGASNEKLFF
-	-	TRBV3-1/TRBV3-2	TRBJ2-5	TGTGCCAGCAGCCAAGAGACGACCCCCACGTGGCAAGAGACCCAGTACTTC	CASSQETTPTWQETQYF
-	-	TRBV3-1/TRBV3-2	TRBJ2-2	TGTGCCAGCAGCCAAGATAGGGGCAGGGTGAGGGGCACCGGGGAGCTGTTTTTT	CASSQDRGRVRGTGELFF
-	-	TRBV5-1	TRBJ1-4	TGCGCCAGCAGCTTGGCCTTACGGGCCTTT	CASSLALRAF
-	TRBD1	TRBV28	TRBJ2-5	TGTGCCAGCAGTTCGGGACAGGGGGAAGAGACCCAGTACTTC	CASSSGQGEETQYF